This T cell receptor (beta chain) was observed in a study of beta chain features in type 1 diabetes. Trimming stripped 4 bases from V and 1 base from J, with 15 bases between. This CDR3 has 16 amino acids. Germline V gene lookup returns CDR1 SGHRS and CDR2 YFSETQ. Sorting with CD45RO/CCR7/CD25/CD127/CD95/CD27 yielded naive, central memory, regulatory and stem-like memory CD4+ cells. This clone was recorded a few times. Investigators reverse transcribed all isolated RNA, so they sequenced expressed TCRB transcripts. Profiled with immunoSEQ multiplex PCR; TCRdb holds only in-frame clones, not every one. The sample includes hundreds of thousands of clones, around 12% of them seen just once.

Sequencing input: naive CD4+ T cells from blood. The TCR was taken from a man aged 18 to 29 in good health. This chain uses TRBV5-1 with TRBJ2-1, with a possible D match to TRBD2 (6 bases). DNA of the CDR3: TGCGCCAGCAGCCCGGTGGGACTCTTATCCTACAATGAGCAGTTCTTC. As protein: CASSPVGLLSYNEQFF.